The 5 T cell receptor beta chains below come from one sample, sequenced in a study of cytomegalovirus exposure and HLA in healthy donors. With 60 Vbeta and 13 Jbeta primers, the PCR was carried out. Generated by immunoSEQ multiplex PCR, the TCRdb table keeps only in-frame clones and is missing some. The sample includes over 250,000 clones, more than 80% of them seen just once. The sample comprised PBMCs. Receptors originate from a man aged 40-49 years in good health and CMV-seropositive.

Here the CDR3 DNA reads TGTGCCAGTAGTATAGCAGGGGACGATGAGCAGTTCTTC. It specifies CASSIAGDDEQFF. V usage is TRBV19 and J usage is TRBJ2-1, with D possibly TRBD1 on 6 matching bases. The CDR3 contains 13 residues. Trimming stripped 1 base from V and 8 bases from J, with 9 bases between. CDR1 and CDR2 from the germline V gene are LNHDA and SQIVND (reference sequence). The full variable domain, in which reference TRBV19 and TRBJ2-1 provide the parts outside the CDR3, is DGGITQSPKYLFRKEGQNVTLSCEQNLNHDAMYWYRQDPGQGLRLIYYSQIVNDFQKGDIAEGYSVSREKKESFPLTVTSAQKNPTAFYLCASSIAGDDEQFFGPGTRLTVL.

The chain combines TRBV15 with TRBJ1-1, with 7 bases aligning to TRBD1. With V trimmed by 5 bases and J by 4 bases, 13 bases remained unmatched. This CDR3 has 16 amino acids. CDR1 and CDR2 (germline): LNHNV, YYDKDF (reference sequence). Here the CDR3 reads CATSPPLSDRPTEAFF. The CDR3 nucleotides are TGTGCCACCAGCCCCCCCCTATCGGACAGGCCCACTGAAGCTTTCTTT.

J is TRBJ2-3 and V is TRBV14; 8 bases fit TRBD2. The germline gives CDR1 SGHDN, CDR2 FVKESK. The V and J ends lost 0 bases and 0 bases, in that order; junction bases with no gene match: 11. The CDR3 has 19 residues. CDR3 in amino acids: CASSQERTSGTASTDTQYF. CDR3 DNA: TGTGCCAGCAGCCAAGAAAGAACTAGCGGAACTGCTAGCACAGATACGCAGTATTTT.

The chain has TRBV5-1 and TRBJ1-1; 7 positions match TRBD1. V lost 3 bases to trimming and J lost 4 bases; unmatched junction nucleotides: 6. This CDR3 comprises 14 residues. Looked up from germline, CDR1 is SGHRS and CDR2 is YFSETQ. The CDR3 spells CASSYENRGTEAFF. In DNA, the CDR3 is TGCGCCAGCAGCTATGAGAACAGGGGCACTGAAGCTTTCTTT. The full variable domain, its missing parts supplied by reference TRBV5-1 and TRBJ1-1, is KAGVTQTPRYLIKTRGQQVTLSCSPISGHRSVSWYQQTPGQGLQFLFEYFSETQRNKGNFPGRFSGRQFSNSRSEMNVSTLELGDSALYLCASSYENRGTEAFFGQGTRLTVV.

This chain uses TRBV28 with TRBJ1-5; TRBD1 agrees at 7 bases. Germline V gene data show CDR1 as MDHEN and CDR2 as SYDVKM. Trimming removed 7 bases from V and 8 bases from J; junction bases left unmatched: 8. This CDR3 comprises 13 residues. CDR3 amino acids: CASMWATGEPQHF. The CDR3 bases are TGTGCCAGCATGTGGGCAACAGGGGAGCCCCAGCATTTT. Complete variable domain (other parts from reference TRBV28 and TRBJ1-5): DVKVTQSSRYLVKRTGEKVFLECVQDMDHENMFWYRQDPGLGLRLIYFSYDVKMKEKGDIPEGYSVSREKKERFSLILESASTNQTSMYLCASMWATGEPQHFGDGTRLSIL.